A single sample is the source of the 10 T cell receptor beta chains below, sequenced in a study of long-term antiretroviral therapy in people with HIV. Running of the v3.0 immunoSEQ assay took place at survey level. Repertoires were generated with immunoSEQ multiplex PCR, while TCRdb's copy carries only in-frame clones and drops some. Among about 22,000 clones listed, about nine tenths were seen once. The sample in question was unsorted PBMCs, obtained 1.8 years before starting antiretroviral therapy. The source of these receptors is a woman in her thirties with HIV.

In this sample, this clone turned up a few times. CDR3 DNA sequence: TGTGCCAGCAGAACCGACAAGAACACTGAAGCTTTCTTT. Its translation: CASRTDKNTEAFF. The gene calls are TRBV6-6 and TRBJ1-1; D remains ambiguous. V was trimmed by 6 bases and J by 1 base, leaving 9 bases between them. This CDR3 is 13 amino acids long. Germline CDR1 and CDR2: MNHNY and SVGAGI (reference sequence).

The chain recombines TRBV7-3 with TRBJ2-1; maybe TRBD2 (7 bases). Germline V CDR1 and CDR2: SGHTA, FQGTGA. Trimming pared 1 base from V and 3 bases from J, leaving 10 bases between. This CDR3 is 15 amino acids long. CDR3: CASSLSGGLYNEQFF. The DNA for the CDR3 is TGTGCCAGCAGCTTAAGCGGGGGCCTCTACAATGAGCAGTTCTTC. The full variable domain, with the rest looked up from reference TRBV7-3 and TRBJ2-1, is GAGVSQTPSNKVTEKGKYVELRCDPISGHTALYWYRQSLGQGPEFLIYFQGTGAADDSGLPNDRFFAVRPEGSVSTLKIQRTERGDSAVYLCASSLSGGLYNEQFFGPGTRLTVL.

The rearrangement links TRBV10-3 to TRBJ1-5; a possible D gene is TRBD1 (5 bases). The CDR3 extends over 15 amino acids. The germline V gene has CDR1 ENHRY and CDR2 SYGVKD. Trimming left V 0 bases short and J 0 bases short, with 6 bases between. CDR3 bases: TGTGCCATCAGTGAGTCGGGGGATAGCAATCAGCCCCAGCATTTT. Translation gives CAISESGDSNQPQHF.

As DNA, the CDR3 is TGCGCCAGCAGCTCGGACAGGGGAACGGGTGGCTACACCTTC. Translating it yields CASSSDRGTGGYTF. The chain has TRBV5-1 and TRBJ1-2; TRBD1 matches 9 bases. This CDR3 is built from 14 residues. The germline gives CDR1 SGHRS, CDR2 YFSETQ. Losses at the gene ends were 3 bases for V and 7 bases for J; bases not matched to a gene: 7.

V usage is TRBV5-1 and J usage is TRBJ2-7, with D uncertain. Germline assignment: CDR1 SGHRS and CDR2 YFSETQ. This CDR3 has 13 amino acids. Trimming pared 4 bases from V and 2 bases from J, leaving 10 bases between. Written as DNA, the CDR3 is TGCGCCAGCAGCACCTCCCCCCCCTACGAGCAGTACTTC. It is translated as CASSTSPPYEQYF.

The chain is built from TRBV5-1 and TRBJ2-3, with D possibly TRBD2 on 6 matching bases. The ends were cut back, 2 bases at V and 0 bases at J, with 7 bases in the middle. The CDR3 extends over 14 amino acids. Germline lookup yields CDR1 SGHRS and CDR2 YFSETQ. CDR3 in DNA: TGCGCCAGCAGCTTTAGCGGTAGCACAGATACGCAGTATTTT. Protein product: CASSFSGSTDTQYF.

The V gene is TRBV5-6, the J gene TRBJ2-2, with TRBD1 matching over 9 bases. Trimming at V came to 4 bases and at J to 0 bases, leaving 7 bases not matched to a gene. The CDR3 is made up of 17 amino acids. Germline lookup yields CDR1 SGHDT and CDR2 YYEEEE. CDR3 nucleotides: TGTGCCAGCAGCCCGGGGACAGGGAGGACGAACACCGGGGAGCTGTTTTTT. Protein sequence: CASSPGTGRTNTGELFF.

This chain connects TRBV29-1 to TRBJ2-3, with 8 bases fitting TRBD2. The germline CDR1 and CDR2 sequences are SQVTM and ANQGSEA. The V gene end was trimmed by 4 bases and the J gene end by 2 bases; junction bases not matched to a gene: 8. The CDR3 has 15 residues. CDR3: CSVGETSDFTDTQYF. The CDR3, as DNA: TGCAGCGTTGGGGAGACTAGCGACTTCACAGATACGCAGTATTTT.

This clone has more than one count but fewer than ten. The genes are TRBV30 and TRBJ2-2; 11 nucleotides align to TRBD2. The CDR3 sequence is 15 residues long. The germline CDR1 and CDR2 sequences are GTSNPN and SVGIG (reference sequence). V shed 3 bases, J shed 5 bases, and the junction held 5 bases outside the gene matches. CDR3 sequence: CAWRISGGETGELFF. The CDR3, as DNA: TGTGCCTGGAGGATTAGCGGGGGGGAGACCGGGGAGCTGTTTTTT.

This chain joins TRBV11-2 and TRBJ1-1; D gene ambiguous. Trimming pared 6 bases from V and 0 bases from J, leaving 11 bases between. Germline CDR1 reads SGHAT; CDR2 reads FQNNGV. The CDR3 runs to 14 residues. This CDR3 is CASRSQTVNTEAFF. The CDR3 DNA is TGTGCCAGCAGATCCCAGACGGTGAACACTGAAGCTTTCTTT. Full variable domain (remainder filled in from reference TRBV11-2 and TRBJ1-1): EAGVAQSPRYKIIEKRQSVAFWCNPISGHATLYWYQQILGQGPKLLIQFQNNGVVDDSQLPKDRFSAERLKGVDSTLKIQPAKLEDSAVYLCASRSQTVNTEAFFGQGTRLTVV.